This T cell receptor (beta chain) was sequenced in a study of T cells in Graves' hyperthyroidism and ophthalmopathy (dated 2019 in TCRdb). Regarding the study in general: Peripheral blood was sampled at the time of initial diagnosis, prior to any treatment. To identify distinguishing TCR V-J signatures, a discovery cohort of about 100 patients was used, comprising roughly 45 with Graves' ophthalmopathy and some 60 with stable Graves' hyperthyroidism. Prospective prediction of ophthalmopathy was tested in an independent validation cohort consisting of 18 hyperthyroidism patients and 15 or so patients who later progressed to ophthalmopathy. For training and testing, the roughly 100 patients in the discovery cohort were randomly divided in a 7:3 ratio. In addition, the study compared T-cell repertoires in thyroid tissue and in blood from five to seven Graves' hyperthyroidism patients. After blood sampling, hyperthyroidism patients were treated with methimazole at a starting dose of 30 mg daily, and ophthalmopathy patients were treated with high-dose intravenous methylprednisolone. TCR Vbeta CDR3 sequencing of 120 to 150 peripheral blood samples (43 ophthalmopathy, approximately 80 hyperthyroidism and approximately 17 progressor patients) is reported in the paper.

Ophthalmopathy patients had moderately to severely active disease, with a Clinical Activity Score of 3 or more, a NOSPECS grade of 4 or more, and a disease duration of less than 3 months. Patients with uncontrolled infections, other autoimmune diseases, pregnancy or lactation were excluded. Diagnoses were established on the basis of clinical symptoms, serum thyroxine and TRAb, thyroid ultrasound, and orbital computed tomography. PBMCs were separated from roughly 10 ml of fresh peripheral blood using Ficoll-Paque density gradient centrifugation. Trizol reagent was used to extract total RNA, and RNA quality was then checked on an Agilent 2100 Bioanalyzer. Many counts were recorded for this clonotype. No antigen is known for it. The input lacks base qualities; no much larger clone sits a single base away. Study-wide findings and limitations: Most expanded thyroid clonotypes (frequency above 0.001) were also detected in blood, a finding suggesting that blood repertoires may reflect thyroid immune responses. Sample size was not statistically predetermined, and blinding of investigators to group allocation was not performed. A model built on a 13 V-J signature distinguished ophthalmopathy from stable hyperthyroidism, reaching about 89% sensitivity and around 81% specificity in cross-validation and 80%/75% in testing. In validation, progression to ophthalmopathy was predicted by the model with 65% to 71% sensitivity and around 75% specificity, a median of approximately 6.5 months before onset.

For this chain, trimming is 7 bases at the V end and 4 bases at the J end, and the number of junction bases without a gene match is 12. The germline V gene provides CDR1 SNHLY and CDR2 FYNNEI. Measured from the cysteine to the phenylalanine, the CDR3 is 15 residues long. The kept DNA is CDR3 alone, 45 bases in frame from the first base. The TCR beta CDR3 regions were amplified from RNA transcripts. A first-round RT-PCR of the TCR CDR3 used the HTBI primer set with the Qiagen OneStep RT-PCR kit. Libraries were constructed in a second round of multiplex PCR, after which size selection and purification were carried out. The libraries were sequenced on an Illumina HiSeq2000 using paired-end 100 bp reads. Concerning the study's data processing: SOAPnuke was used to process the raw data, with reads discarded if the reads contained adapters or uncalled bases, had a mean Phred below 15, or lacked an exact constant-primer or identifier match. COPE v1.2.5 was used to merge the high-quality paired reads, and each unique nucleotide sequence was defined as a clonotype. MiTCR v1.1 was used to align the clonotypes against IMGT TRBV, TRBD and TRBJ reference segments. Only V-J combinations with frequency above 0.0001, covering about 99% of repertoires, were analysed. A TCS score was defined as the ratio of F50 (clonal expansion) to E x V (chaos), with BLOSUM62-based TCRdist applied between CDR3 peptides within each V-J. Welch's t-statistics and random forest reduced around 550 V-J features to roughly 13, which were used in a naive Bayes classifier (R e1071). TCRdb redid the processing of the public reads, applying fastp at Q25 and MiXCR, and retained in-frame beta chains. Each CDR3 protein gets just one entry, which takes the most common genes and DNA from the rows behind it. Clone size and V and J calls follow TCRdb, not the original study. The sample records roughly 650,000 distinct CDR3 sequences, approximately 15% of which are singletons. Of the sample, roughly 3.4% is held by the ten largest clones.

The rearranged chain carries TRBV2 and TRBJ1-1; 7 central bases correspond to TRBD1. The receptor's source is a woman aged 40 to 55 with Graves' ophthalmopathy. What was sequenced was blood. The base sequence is TGTGCCAGCACAGCCGAACAGGGGTCAGGCACTGAAGCTTTCTTT. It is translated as CASTAEQGSGTEAFF.